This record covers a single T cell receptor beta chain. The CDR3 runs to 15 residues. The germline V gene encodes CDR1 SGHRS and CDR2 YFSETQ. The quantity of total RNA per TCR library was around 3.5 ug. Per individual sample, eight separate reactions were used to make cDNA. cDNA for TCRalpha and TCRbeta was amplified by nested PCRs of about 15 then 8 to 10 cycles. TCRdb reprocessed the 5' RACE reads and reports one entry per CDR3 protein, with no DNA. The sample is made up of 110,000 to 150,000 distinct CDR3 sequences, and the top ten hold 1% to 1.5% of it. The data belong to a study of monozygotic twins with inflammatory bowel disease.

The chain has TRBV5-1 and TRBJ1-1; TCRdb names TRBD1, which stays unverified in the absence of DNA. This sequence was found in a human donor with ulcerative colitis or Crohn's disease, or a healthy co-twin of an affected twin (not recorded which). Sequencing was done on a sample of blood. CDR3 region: CASRRSREKNTEAFF. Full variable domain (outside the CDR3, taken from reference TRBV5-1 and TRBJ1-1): KAGVTQTPRYLIKTRGQQVTLSCSPISGHRSVSWYQQTPGQGLQFLFEYFSETQRNKGNFPGRFSGRQFSNSRSEMNVSTLELGDSALYLCASRRSREKNTEAFFGQGTRLTVV.